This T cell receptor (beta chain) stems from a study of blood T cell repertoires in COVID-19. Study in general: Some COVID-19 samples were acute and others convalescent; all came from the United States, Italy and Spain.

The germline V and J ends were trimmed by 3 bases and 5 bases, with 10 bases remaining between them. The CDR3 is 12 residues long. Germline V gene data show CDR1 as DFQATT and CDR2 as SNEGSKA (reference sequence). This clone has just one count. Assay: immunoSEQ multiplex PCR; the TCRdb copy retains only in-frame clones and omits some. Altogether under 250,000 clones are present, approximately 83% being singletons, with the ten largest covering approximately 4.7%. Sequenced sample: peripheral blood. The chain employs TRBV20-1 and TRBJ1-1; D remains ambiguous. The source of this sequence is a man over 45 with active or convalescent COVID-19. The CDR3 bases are TGCAGTGCTAGTCGCGGGTGGACTGAAGCTTTCTTT. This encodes CSASRGWTEAFF.